This is a list of T cell receptor beta chains from one sample in a study of T cell repertoires in cytomegalovirus infection. TCRdb reanalysed the reads using MiXCR and keeps one entry per CDR3 protein. Of 200,000 to 300,000 distinct CDR3 sequences in the sample, approximately 13% are singletons; the top ten hold around 8.1%. Sequenced sample: PBMCs. The receptors derive from a human donor in good health (CMV status not recorded). Some clones in this sample may be carry-over from other donors' samples. CDR3s include the opening cysteine and the closing phenylalanine or tryptophan. A D gene is named only where the DNA matches it firmly. Clone size is not always given. Where it is, it says once, few, many or a class for expanded clones.

clone_size	v_call	d_call	j_call	cdr3_aa	cdr3_nt
few	TRBV4-3	NA	TRBJ1-1	CASSQGSRNTEAFF	TGCGCCAGCAGCCAAGGGTCCCGTAACACTGAAGCTTTCTTT
NA	TRBV29-1	TRBD1	TRBJ2-3	CSVSGQLHTDTQYF	TGCAGCGTGTCGGGACAGCTACACACAGATACGCAGTATTTT
few	TRBV19	NA	TRBJ2-4	CASSDNGNIQYF	TGTGCCAGTAGTGACAATGGGAACATTCAGTACTTC
few	TRBV29-1	NA	TRBJ2-6	CSVGVAGANVLTF	TGCAGCGTTGGCGTGGCTGGGGCCAACGTCCTGACTTTC
few	TRBV12-5	NA	TRBJ1-1	CASDRPMNTEAFF	TGTGCTAGTGACAGACCGATGAACACTGAAGCTTTCTTT
few	TRBV6-5	TRBD1	TRBJ1-2	CASSYSGQVNYGYTF	TGTGCCAGCAGTTACTCCGGACAGGTCAACTATGGCTACACCTTC
NA	TRBV7-3	NA	TRBJ1-1	CASSVTGSGEAFF	TGTGCCAGCAGCGTCACAGGGTCGGGTGAAGCTTTCTTT
many	TRBV7-9	NA	TRBJ2-3	CASSLVRQETDTQYF	TGTGCCAGCAGCTTAGTACGACAGGAAACAGATACGCAGTATTTT
few	TRBV4-1	TRBD1	TRBJ1-5	CASSQGSGTGNQPQHF	TGCGCCAGCAGCCAGGGTTCCGGGACAGGCAATCAGCCCCAGCATTTT
few	TRBV6-6	NA	TRBJ2-5	CASSVQGLGETQYF	TGTGCCAGCAGTGTCCAGGGTTTGGGAGAGACCCAGTACTTC
many	TRBV10-3	NA	TRBJ2-6	CAIRDSSGANVLTF	TGTGCCATCAGAGACAGCTCTGGGGCCAACGTCCTGACTTTC
many	TRBV7-2	NA	TRBJ2-5	CASSFSREETQYF	TGTGCCAGCAGCTTTTCCAGGGAAGAGACCCAGTACTTC
few	TRBV28	NA	TRBJ2-7	CASSWDSYYEQYF	TGTGCCAGCAGTTGGGACTCCTACTACGAGCAGTACTTC
few	TRBV5-1	TRBD1	TRBJ1-2	CASNLHSGQEGYTF	TGCGCCAGCAATCTTCACTCCGGACAGGAGGGCTACACCTTC
many	TRBV27	NA	TRBJ2-7	CASSSLWTTFTYEQYF	TGTGCCAGCAGTTCCCTCTGGACTACCTTTACCTACGAGCAGTACTTC
many	TRBV7-6	NA	TRBJ2-3	CASSLDWTPGTDTQYF	TGTGCCAGCAGCTTAGATTGGACTCCCGGCACAGATACGCAGTATTTT
NA	TRBV6-2/TRBV6-3	NA	TRBJ2-7	CASSYPTVGQYF	TGTGCCAGCAGTTACCCGACTGTAGGGCAGTACTTC
NA	TRBV6-6	TRBD2	TRBJ2-5	CASSYRGGETQYF	TGTGCCAGCAGTTACCGGGGGGGAGAGACCCAGTACTTC
many	TRBV7-2	TRBD1	TRBJ2-3	CASTRDRILTDTQYF	TGTGCCAGCACCAGGGACAGGATCCTCACAGATACGCAGTATTTT
many	TRBV5-1	NA	TRBJ2-1	CASSLRDEARQFF	TGCGCCAGCAGCTTACGCGACGAAGCGCGGCAGTTCTTC
many	TRBV12-3/TRBV12-4	NA	TRBJ1-1	CASSLVQGMVAFF	TGTGCCAGCAGTTTAGTCCAGGGTATGGTAGCTTTCTTT
few	TRBV28	NA	TRBJ1-4	CATAGMGKLFF	TGTGCCACGGCAGGGATGGGAAAACTGTTTTTT
many	TRBV7-2	NA	TRBJ2-5	CASSRVRETQYF	TGTGCCAGCAGCCGAGTGAGGGAGACCCAGTACTTC
few	TRBV20-1	NA	TRBJ2-5	CSAALVGQETQYF	TGCAGTGCTGCGCTAGTGGGACAAGAGACCCAGTACTTC
NA	TRBV6-6	NA	TRBJ2-5	CATQNRAGPQETQYF	TGTGCCACCCAAAATAGAGCGGGCCCTCAAGAGACCCAGTACTTC
NA	TRBV10-3	NA	TRBJ2-3	CAISETAGDTQYF	TGTGCCATCAGTGAGACCGCGGGAGATACGCAGTATTTT
many	TRBV19	NA	TRBJ2-1	CASSTVSLASNEQFF	TGTGCCAGTAGCACGGTGTCACTAGCCTCCAATGAGCAGTTCTTC
many	TRBV10-3	TRBD2	TRBJ2-7	CAISERAGGYEQYF	TGTGCCATCAGTGAAAGGGCGGGGGGCTACGAGCAGTACTTC
many	TRBV4-1	NA	TRBJ1-1	CASSQARGTEAFF	TGCGCCAGCAGCCAGGCTCGAGGGACTGAAGCTTTCTTT
NA	TRBV25-1	TRBD1	TRBJ1-6	CASAPGTGSNSPLHF	TGTGCCAGCGCTCCCGGGACAGGGTCAAATTCACCCCTCCACTTT
few	TRBV5-1	NA	TRBJ1-5	CASSLEPGFEQPQHF	TGCGCCAGCAGCTTGGAACCCGGGTTCGAGCAGCCCCAGCATTTT
many	TRBV28	NA	TRBJ2-3	CALAGRALGTDTQYF	TGTGCCTTAGCAGGGCGGGCCCTTGGCACAGATACGCAGTATTTT
medium-sized	TRBV6-2/TRBV6-3	NA	TRBJ2-1	CASSYLRDGNNEQFF	TGTGCCAGCAGTTACTTAAGGGATGGGAACAATGAGCAGTTCTTC
large	TRBV28	TRBD1	TRBJ2-5	CASSFSAGTVEQETQYF	TGTGCCAGCAGTTTCTCCGCCGGGACAGTGGAACAAGAGACCCAGTACTTC
many	TRBV25-1	NA	TRBJ2-7	CASLGPGAYEQYF	TGTGCCAGCTTGGGCCCCGGTGCCTACGAGCAGTACTTC
many	TRBV19	TRBD1	TRBJ2-3	CASRDRGFTDTQYF	TGTGCCAGCCGGGACAGGGGATTCACAGATACGCAGTATTTT
NA	TRBV6-4	TRBD1	TRBJ2-7	CASSEGPPGTGVYEQYF	TGTGCCAGCAGTGAAGGGCCTCCGGGGACAGGAGTCTACGAGCAGTACTTC
few	TRBV10-3	NA	TRBJ1-6	CAITRDGSNSPLHF	TGTGCCATCACCCGGGACGGTTCAAATTCACCCCTCCACTTT
NA	TRBV12-3/TRBV12-4	TRBD2	TRBJ2-3	CASSPNGLAGGPDTQYF	TGTGCCAGCAGTCCAAATGGACTAGCGGGAGGGCCAGATACGCAGTATTTT
many	TRBV7-9	NA	TRBJ2-1	CASSFGVNEQFF	TGTGCCAGCAGCTTCGGGGTAAATGAGCAGTTCTTC
few	TRBV20-1	NA	TRBJ2-3	CSAGGAIDTQYF	TGCAGTGCTGGGGGGGCTATAGATACGCAGTATTTT
few	TRBV6-2/TRBV6-3	NA	TRBJ2-7	CASSVSDYEQYF	TGTGCCAGCAGTGTCAGCGACTACGAGCAGTACTTC
many	TRBV7-9	NA	TRBJ2-2	CASNRSSKANTGELFF	TGTGCCAGCAACAGGTCCTCTAAAGCGAACACCGGGGAGCTGTTTTTT
few	TRBV5-1	NA	TRBJ1-2	CASSENEGLYGYTF	TGCGCCAGCAGCGAGAACGAAGGGCTCTATGGCTACACCTTC
NA	TRBV20-1	NA	TRBJ1-5	CSATGWGTGRVRNQPQHF	TGCAGTGCTACCGGATGGGGAACAGGGAGGGTGAGGAATCAGCCCCAGCATTTT
few	TRBV24-1	NA	TRBJ2-1	CATSDPSAGQFHNEQFF	TGTGCCACCAGTGACCCCTCAGCGGGACAATTTCACAATGAGCAGTTCTTC
few	TRBV28	NA	TRBJ2-7	CASSPDRPGGNEQYF	TGTGCCAGCAGCCCCGACAGGCCCGGGGGCAACGAGCAGTACTTC
few	TRBV20-1	NA	TRBJ1-6	CSASGRGNNSPLHF	TGCAGTGCTAGTGGGCGGGGTAATAATTCACCCCTCCACTTT